The entry that follows covers one TCR beta chain sequence. Its specificity is unknown. One entry per CDR3 protein results from TCRdb running MiXCR on the reads. This table has some 500,000 distinct CDR3 sequences, around two fifths appearing once. The sample originates from a study of T cell repertoires in cytomegalovirus infection. The wider study: Public TCR beta signatures provided an indication of both CMV infection and a matching HLA type.

Whole-study findings and limits: Summed public TCR beta family frequency identified CMV carriers bearing the relevant HLA.

The CDR3 runs 11 residues. V dropped 5 bases and J dropped 5 bases, with 9 bases sitting between them. CDR1 is DFQATT, CDR2 SNEGSKA, per germline (reference sequence). The sequence came from a human donor in good health (CMV status not recorded). Some clones in this sample may be carry-over from other donors' samples. The V call is TRBV20-1, the J call TRBJ1-1; D ambiguous. The source was cultured PBMCs, collected from culture after CMV antigen stimulation. The CDR3 is CSAFPGTEAFF. The CDR3 DNA reads TGCAGTGCTTTTCCGGGAACTGAAGCTTTCTTT.